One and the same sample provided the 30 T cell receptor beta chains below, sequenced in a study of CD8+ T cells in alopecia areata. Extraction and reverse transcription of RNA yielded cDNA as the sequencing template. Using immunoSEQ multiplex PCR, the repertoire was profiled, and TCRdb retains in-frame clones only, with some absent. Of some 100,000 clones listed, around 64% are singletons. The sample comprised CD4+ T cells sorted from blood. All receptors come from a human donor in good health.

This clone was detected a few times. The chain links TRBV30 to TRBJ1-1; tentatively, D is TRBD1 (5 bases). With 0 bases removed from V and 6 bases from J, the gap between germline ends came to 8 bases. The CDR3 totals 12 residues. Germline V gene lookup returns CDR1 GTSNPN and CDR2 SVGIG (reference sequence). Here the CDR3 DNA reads TGTGCCTGGAGTGTACGGGGACCTGAAGCTTTCTTT. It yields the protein CAWSVRGPEAFF. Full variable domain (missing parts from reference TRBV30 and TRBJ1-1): SQTIHQWPATLVQPVGSPLSLECTVEGTSNPNLYWYRQAAGRGLQLLFYSVGIGQISSEVPQNLSASRPQDRQFILSSKKLLLSDSGFYLCAWSVRGPEAFFGQGTRLTVV.

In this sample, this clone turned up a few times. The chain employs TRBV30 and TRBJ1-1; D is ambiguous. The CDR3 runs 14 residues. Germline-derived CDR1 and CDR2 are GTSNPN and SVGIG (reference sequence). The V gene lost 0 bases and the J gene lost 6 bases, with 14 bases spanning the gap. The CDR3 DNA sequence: TGTGCCTGGAGTGTCGGGATTCTCAGCGCTGAAGCTTTCTTT. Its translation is CAWSVGILSAEAFF.

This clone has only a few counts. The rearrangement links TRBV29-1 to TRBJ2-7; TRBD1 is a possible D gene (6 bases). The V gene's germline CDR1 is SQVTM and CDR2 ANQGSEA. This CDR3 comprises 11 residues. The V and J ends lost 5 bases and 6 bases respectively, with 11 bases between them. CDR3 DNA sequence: TGCAGCGTTCCAGGGGCCGGCGAGCAGTACTTC. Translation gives CSVPGAGEQYF.

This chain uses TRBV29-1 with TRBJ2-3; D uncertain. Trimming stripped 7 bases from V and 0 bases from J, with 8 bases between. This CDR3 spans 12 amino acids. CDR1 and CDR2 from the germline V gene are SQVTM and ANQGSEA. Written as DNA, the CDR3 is TGCAGCGCCGACGGCAGCACAGATACGCAGTATTTT. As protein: CSADGSTDTQYF.

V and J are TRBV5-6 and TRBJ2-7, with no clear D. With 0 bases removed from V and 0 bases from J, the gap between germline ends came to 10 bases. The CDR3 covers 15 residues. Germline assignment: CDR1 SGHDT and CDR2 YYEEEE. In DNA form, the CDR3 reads TGTGCCAGCAGCTTGGCCCTCGGCAGCTCCTACGAGCAGTACTTC. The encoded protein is CASSLALGSSYEQYF.

The CDR3 here is CASSEGRGAYEQYF. In nucleotides, the CDR3 is TGTGCCAGCAGTGAAGGCCGAGGGGCCTACGAGCAGTACTTC. The chain combines TRBV2 with TRBJ2-7; the D gene could be TRBD1 or TRBD2 (5 bases each). The CDR3 has 14 residues. The germline CDR1 and CDR2 sequences are SNHLY and FYNNEI. Trimming removed 1 base from V and 2 bases from J, with 9 bases in between.

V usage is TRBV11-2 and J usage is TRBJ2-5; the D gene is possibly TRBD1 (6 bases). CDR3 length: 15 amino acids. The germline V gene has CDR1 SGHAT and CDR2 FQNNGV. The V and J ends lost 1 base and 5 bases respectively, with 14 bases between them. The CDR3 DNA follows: TGTGCCAGCAGCTTAGGGGGGCTAGGACAGGAGACCCAGTACTTC. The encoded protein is CASSLGGLGQETQYF.

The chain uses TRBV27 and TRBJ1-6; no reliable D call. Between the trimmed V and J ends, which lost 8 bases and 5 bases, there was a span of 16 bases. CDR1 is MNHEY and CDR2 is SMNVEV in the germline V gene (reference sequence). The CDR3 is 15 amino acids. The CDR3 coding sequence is TGTGCCAGCCAGAAACTGGGAGCAGATAATTCACCCCTCCACTTT. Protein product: CASQKLGADNSPLHF.

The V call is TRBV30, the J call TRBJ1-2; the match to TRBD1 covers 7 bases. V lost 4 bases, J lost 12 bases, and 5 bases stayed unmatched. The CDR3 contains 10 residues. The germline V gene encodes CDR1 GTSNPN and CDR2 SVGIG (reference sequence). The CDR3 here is CAWKRQGDTF. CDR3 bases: TGTGCCTGGAAAAGACAGGGAGACACCTTC.

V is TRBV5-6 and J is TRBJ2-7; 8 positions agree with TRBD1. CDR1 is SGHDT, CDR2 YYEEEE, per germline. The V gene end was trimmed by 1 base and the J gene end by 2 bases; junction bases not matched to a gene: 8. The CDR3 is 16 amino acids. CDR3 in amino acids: CASSLNVAGGAYEQYF. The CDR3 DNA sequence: TGTGCCAGCAGCTTGAATGTCGCAGGGGGCGCCTACGAGCAGTACTTC.

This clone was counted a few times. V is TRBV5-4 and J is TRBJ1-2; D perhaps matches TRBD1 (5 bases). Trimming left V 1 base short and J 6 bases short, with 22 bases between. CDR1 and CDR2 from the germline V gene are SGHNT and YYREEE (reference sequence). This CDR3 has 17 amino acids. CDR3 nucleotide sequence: TGTGCCAGCAGCTTGTTATCGGCAGGGCGAATGACGAATGGCTACACCTTC. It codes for CASSLLSAGRMTNGYTF. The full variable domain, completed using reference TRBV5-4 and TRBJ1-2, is ETGVTQSPTHLIKTRGQQVTLRCSSQSGHNTVSWYQQALGQGPQFIFQYYREEENGRGNFPPRFSGLQFPNYSSELNVNALELDDSALYLCASSLLSAGRMTNGYTFGSGTRLTVV.

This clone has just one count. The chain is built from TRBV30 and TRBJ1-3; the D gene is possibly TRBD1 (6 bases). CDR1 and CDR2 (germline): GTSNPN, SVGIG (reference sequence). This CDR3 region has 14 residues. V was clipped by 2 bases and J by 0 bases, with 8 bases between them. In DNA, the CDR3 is TGTGCCTGGAGTCCAGGGGACTCTGGAAACACCATATATTTT. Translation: CAWSPGDSGNTIYF.

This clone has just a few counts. The CDR3 bases are TGCAGCGTCCTTTTTTCCAGGAACACCGGGGAGCTGTTTTTT. It yields the protein CSVLFSRNTGELFF. This chain connects TRBV29-1 to TRBJ2-2, with D hard to call. The V and J ends lost 6 bases and 1 base respectively, with 12 bases between them. Germline lookup yields CDR1 SQVTM and CDR2 ANQGSEA. This CDR3 contains 14 residues.

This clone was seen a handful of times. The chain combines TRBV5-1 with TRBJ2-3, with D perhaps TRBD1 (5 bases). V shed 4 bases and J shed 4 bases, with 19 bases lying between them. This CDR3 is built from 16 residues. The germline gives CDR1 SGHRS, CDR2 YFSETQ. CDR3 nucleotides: TGCGCCAGCAGCGCGAACAGGTTCGAGTTGCCAGATACGCAGTATTTT. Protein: CASSANRFELPDTQYF.

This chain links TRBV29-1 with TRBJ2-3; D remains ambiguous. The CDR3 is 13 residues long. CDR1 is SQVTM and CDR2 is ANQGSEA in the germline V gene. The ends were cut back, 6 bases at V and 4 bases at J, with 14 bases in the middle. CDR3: CSVGRKTSDTQYF. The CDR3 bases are TGCAGCGTGGGCAGAAAAACATCAGATACGCAGTATTTT.

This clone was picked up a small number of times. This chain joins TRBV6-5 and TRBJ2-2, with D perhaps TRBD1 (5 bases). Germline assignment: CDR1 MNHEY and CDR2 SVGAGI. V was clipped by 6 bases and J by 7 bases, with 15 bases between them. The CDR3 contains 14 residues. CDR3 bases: TGTGCCAGCAGCCACAGGTCCACGAACGGGGAGCTGTTTTTT. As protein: CASSHRSTNGELFF.

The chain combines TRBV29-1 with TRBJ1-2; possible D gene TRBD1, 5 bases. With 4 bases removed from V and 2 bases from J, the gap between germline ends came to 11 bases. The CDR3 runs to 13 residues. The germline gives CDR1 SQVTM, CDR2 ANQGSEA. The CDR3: CSVGNQGNYGYTF. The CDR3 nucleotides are TGCAGCGTTGGGAATCAGGGAAACTATGGCTACACCTTC.

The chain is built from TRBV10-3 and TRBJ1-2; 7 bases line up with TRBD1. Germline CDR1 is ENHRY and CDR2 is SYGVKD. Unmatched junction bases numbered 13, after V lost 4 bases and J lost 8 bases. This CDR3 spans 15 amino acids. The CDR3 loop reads CAISGSFTTGSGYTF. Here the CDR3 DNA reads TGTGCCATCAGTGGATCCTTCACGACAGGGTCAGGCTACACCTTC.

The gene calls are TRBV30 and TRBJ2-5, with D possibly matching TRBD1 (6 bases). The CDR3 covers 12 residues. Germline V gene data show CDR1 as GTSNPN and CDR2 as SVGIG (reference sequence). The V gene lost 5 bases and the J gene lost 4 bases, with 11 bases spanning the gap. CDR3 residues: CAWGDNRETQYF. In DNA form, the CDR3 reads TGTGCCTGGGGGGACAATAGAGAGACCCAGTACTTC.

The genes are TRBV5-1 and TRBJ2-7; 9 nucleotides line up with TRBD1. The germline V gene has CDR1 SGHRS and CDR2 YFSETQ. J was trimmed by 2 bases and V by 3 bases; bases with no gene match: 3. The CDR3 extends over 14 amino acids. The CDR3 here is CASSSRQGAYEQYF. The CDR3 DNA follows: TGCGCCAGCAGCTCTCGACAGGGGGCCTACGAGCAGTACTTC.

Here the CDR3 DNA reads TGTGCCAGCAGCTTAGGGACAGGGAACGGCTACACCTTC. This encodes CASSLGTGNGYTF. V and J are TRBV5-4 and TRBJ1-2; 9 positions agree with TRBD1. V shed 2 bases and J 8 bases; nucleotides not matched to a gene: 4. The CDR3 spans 13 residues. Germline V gene sequence: CDR1 SGHNT, CDR2 YYREEE (reference sequence).

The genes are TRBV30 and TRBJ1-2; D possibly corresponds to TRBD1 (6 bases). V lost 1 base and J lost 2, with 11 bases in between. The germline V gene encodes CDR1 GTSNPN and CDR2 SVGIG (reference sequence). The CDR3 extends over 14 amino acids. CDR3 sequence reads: CAWSANTGNYGYTF. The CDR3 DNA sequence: TGTGCCTGGAGTGCAAATACAGGGAACTATGGCTACACCTTC.

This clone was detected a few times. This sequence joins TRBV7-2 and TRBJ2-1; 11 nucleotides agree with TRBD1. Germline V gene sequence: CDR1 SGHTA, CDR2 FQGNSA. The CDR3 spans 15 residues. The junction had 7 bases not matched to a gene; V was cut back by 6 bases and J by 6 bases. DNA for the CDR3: TGTGCCAGCAGTCTCCGGGGGACAGGGGGCAATGAGCAGTTCTTC. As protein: CASSLRGTGGNEQFF. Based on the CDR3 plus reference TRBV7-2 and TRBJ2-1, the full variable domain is GAGVSQSPSNKVTEKGKDVELRCDPISGHTALYWYRQSLGQGLEFLIYFQGNSAPDKSGLPSDRFSAERTGGSVSTLTIQRTQQEDSAVYLCASSLRGTGGNEQFFGPGTRLTVL.

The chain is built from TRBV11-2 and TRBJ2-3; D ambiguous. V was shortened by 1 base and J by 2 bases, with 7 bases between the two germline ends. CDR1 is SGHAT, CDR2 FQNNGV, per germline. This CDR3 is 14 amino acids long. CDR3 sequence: CASSLVQATDTQYF. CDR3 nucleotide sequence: TGTGCCAGCAGCTTAGTTCAGGCCACAGATACGCAGTATTTT.

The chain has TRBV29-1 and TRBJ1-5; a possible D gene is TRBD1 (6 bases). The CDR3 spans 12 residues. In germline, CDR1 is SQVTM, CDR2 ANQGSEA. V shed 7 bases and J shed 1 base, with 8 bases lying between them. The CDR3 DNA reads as TGCAGCGCAGGGGAAAGCAATCAGCCCCAGCATTTT. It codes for CSAGESNQPQHF.

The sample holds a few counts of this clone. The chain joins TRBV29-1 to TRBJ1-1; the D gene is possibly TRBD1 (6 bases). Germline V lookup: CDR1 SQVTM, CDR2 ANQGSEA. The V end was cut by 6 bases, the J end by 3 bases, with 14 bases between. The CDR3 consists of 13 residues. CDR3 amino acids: CSVPDSKDTEAFF. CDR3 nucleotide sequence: TGCAGCGTACCGGACAGCAAGGACACTGAAGCTTTCTTT.

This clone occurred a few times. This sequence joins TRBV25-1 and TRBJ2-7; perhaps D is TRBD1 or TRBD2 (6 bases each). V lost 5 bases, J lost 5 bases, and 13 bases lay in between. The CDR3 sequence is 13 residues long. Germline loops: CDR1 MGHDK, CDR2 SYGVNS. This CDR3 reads CASSWGASDEQYF. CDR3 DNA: TGTGCCAGCAGTTGGGGGGCGTCGGACGAGCAGTACTTC.

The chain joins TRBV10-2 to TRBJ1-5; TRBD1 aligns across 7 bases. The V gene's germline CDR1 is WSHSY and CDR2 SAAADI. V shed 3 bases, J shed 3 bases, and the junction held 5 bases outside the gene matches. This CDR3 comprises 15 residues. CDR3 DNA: TGCGCCAGCAGTGACGGACAGGTTAACAATCAGCCCCAGCATTTT. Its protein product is CASSDGQVNNQPQHF.

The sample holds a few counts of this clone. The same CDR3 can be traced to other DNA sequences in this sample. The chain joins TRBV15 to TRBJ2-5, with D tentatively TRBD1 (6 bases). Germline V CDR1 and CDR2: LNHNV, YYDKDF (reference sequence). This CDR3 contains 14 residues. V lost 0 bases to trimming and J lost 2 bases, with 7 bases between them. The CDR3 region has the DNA TGTGCCACCAGCAGAGACAGGGGACAAGAGACCCAGTACTTC. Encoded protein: CATSRDRGQETQYF.

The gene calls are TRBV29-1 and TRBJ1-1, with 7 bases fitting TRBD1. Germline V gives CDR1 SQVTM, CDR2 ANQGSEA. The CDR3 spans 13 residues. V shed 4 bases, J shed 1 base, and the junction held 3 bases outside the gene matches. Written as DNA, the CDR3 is TGCAGCGTTGGCTACAGGGGGAACACTGAAGCTTTCTTT. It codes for CSVGYRGNTEAFF.